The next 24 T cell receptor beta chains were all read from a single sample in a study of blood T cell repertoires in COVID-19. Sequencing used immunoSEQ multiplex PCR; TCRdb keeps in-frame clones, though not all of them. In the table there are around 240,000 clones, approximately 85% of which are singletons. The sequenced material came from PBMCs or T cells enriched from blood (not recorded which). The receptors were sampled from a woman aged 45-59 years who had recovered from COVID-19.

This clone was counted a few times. Here the CDR3 reads CASSVGPLDEQFF. CDR3 bases: TGTGCCAGCAGTGTCGGCCCTCTAGATGAGCAGTTCTTC. The chain recombines TRBV12-3 or TRBV12-4 with TRBJ2-1; D gene ambiguous. CDR3 length equals 13 residues. V dropped 5 bases and J dropped 8 bases, with 13 bases sitting between them.

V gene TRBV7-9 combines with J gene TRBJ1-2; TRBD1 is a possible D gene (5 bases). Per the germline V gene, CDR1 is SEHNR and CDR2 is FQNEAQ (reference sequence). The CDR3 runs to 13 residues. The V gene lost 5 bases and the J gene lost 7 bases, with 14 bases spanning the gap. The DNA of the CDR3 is TGTGCCAGCAGCCCCACGTCAGGGTCTGGCTACACCTTC. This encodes CASSPTSGSGYTF.

The CDR3 bases are TGTGCCAGCAGCCTACAGGGGGCGCGGGGCACTGAAGCTTTCTTT. This gives the protein CASSLQGARGTEAFF. This rearrangement joins TRBV3-1 (or the pseudogene TRBV3-2) to TRBJ1-1; TRBD1 agrees at 9 bases. Trimming at V came to 4 bases and at J to 4 bases, leaving 7 bases not matched to a gene. The germline V gene has CDR1 LGHDT and CDR2 YNNKEL (reference sequence). The CDR3 consists of 15 residues.

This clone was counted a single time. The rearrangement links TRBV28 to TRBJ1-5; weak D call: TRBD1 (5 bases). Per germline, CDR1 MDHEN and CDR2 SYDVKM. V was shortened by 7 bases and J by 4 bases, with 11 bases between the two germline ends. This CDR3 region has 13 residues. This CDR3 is CASKRDGNQPQHF. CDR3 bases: TGTGCCAGCAAGCGGGACGGGAATCAGCCCCAGCATTTT.

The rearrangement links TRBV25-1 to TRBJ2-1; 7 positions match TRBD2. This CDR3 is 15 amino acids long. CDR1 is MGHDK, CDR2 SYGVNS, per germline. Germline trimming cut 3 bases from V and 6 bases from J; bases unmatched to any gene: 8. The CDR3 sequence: CASSDSAGVGNEQFF. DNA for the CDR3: TGTGCCAGCAGTGACTCTGCGGGAGTCGGCAATGAGCAGTTCTTC.

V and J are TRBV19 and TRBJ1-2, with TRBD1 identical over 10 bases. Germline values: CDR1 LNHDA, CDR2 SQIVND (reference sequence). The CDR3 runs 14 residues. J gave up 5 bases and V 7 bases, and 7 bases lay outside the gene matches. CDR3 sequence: CASTETGGAYGYTF. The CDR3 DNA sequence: TGTGCCAGTACCGAGACAGGGGGCGCTTATGGCTACACCTTC.

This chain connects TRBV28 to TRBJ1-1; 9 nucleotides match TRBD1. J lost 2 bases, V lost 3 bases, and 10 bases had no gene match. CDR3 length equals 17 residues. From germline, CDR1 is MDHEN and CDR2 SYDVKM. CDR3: CASSFGGTGFFNTEAFF. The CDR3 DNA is TGTGCCAGCAGTTTTGGCGGGACAGGGTTTTTTAACACTGAAGCTTTCTTT.

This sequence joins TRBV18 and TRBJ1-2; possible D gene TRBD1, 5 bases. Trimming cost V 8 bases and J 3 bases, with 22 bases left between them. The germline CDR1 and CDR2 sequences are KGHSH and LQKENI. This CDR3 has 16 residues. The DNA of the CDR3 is TGTGCCAGCGCCCCTCCCCGGGGGGTTTCTCACTATGGCTACACCTTC. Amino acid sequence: CASAPPRGVSHYGYTF. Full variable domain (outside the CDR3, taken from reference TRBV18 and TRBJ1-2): NAGVMQNPRHLVRRRGQEARLRCSPMKGHSHVYWYRQLPEEGLKFMVYLQKENIIDESGMPKERFSAEFPKEGPSILRIQQVVRGDSAAYFCASAPPRGVSHYGYTFGSGTRLTVV.

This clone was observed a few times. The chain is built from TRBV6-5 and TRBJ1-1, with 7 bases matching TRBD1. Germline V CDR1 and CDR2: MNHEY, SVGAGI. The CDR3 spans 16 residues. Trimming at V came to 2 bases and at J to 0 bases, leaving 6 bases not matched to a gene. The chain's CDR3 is CASSYKGQDMNTEAFF. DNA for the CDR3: TGTGCCAGCAGTTACAAAGGACAGGACATGAACACTGAAGCTTTCTTT.

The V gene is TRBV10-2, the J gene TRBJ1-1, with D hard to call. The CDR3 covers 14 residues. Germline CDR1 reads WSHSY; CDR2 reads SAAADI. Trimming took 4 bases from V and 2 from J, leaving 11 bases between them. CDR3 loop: CASSVVSLNTEAFF. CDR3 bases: TGCGCCAGCAGTGTTGTATCCCTAAACACTGAAGCTTTCTTT.

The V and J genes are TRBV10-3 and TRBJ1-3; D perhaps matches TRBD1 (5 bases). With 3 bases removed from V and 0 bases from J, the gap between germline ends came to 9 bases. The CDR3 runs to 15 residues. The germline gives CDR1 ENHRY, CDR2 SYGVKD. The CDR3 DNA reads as TGTGCCATCAGTGACGACAGATCCTCTGGAAACACCATATATTTT. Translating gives CAISDDRSSGNTIYF.

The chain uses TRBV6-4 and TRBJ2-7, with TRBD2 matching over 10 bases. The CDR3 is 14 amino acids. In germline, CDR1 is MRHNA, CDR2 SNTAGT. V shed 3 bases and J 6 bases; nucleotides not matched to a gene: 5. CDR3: CASSDLAGVSEQYF. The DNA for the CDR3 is TGTGCCAGCAGTGATCTAGCGGGAGTTAGCGAGCAGTACTTC.

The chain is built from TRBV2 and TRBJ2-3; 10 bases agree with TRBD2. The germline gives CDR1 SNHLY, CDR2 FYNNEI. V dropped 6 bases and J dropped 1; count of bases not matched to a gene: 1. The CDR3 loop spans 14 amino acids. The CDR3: CASRGTSGTDTQYF. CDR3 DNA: TGTGCCAGCAGGGGGACTAGCGGCACAGATACGCAGTATTTT.

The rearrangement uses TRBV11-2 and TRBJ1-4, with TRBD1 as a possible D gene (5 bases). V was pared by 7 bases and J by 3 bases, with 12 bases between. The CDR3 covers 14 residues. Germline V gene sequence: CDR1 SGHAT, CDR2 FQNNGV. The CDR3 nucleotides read TGTGCCAGCACGCGGTCGGGGGCTAATGAAAAACTGTTTTTT. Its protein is CASTRSGANEKLFF.

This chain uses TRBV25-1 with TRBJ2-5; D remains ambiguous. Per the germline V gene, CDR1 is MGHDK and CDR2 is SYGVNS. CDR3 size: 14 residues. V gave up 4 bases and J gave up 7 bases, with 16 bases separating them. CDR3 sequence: CASSGQLSVVTQYF. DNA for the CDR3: TGTGCCAGCAGTGGGCAGCTCAGCGTTGTGACCCAGTACTTC.

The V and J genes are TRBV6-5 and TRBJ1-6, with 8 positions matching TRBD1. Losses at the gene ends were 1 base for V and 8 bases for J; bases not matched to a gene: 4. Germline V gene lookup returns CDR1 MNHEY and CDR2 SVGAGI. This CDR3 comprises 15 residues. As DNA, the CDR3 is TGTGCCAGCAGTTACTTTGGGACAGGCGATTCACCCCTCCACTTT. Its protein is CASSYFGTGDSPLHF.

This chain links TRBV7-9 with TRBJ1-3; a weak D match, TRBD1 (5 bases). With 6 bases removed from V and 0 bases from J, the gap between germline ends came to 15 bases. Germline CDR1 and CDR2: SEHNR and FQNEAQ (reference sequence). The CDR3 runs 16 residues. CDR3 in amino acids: CASRYGTADSGNTIYF. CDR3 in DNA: TGTGCCAGCAGATACGGGACTGCCGACTCTGGAAACACCATATATTTT.

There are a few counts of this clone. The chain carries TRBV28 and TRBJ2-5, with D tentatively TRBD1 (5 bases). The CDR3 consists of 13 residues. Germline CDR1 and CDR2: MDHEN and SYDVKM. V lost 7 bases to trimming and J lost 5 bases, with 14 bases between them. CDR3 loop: CASTRRGWETQYF. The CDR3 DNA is TGTGCCAGCACCCGAAGGGGATGGGAGACCCAGTACTTC.

CDR3 DNA sequence: TGTGCCAGCACTCCCGGACTAGCCTACGAGCAGTACTTC. Its translation is CASTPGLAYEQYF. The rearrangement uses TRBV2 and TRBJ2-7, with 7 positions matching TRBD2. Germline V gene lookup returns CDR1 SNHLY and CDR2 FYNNEI. Germline trimming cut 7 bases from V and 2 bases from J; bases unmatched to any gene: 5. This CDR3 comprises 13 residues.

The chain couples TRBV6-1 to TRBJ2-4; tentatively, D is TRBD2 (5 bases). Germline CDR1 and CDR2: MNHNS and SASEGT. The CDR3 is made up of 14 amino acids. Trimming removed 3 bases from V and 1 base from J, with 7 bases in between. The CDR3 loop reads CASSESGAKNIQYF. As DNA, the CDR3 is TGTGCCAGCAGTGAGTCGGGGGCCAAAAACATTCAGTACTTC.

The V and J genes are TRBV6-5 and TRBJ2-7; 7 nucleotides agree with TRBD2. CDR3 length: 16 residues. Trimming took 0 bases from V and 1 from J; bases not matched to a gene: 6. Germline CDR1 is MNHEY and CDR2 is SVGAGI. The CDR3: CASSYSSGTESYEQYF. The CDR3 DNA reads TGTGCCAGCAGTTACTCGAGCGGGACGGAATCCTACGAGCAGTACTTC.

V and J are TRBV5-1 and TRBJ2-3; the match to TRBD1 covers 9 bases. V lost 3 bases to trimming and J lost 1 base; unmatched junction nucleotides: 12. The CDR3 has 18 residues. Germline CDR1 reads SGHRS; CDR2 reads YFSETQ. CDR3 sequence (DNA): TGCGCCAGCAGCTGGGAAAAGTACAGGGGGCGCGGCACAGATACGCAGTATTTT. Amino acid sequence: CASSWEKYRGRGTDTQYF. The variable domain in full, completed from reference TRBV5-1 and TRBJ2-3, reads KAGVTQTPRYLIKTRGQQVTLSCSPISGHRSVSWYQQTPGQGLQFLFEYFSETQRNKGNFPGRFSGRQFSNSRSEMNVSTLELGDSALYLCASSWEKYRGRGTDTQYFGPGTRLTVL.

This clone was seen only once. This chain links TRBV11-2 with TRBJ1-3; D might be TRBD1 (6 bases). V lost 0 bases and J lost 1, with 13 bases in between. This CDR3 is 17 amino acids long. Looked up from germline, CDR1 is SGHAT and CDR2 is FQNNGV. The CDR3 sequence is CASSLEGSGTSGNTIYF. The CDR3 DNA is TGTGCCAGCAGCTTAGAAGGGTCGGGGACATCTGGAAACACCATATATTTT.

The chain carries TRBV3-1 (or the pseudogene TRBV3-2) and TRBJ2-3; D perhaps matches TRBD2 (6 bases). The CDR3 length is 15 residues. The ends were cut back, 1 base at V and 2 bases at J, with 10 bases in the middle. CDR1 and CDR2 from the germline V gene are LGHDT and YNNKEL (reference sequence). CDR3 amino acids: CASSQVGLPTDTQYF. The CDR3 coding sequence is TGTGCCAGCAGCCAAGTGGGACTCCCCACAGATACGCAGTATTTT.